One and the same sample provided the 9 T cell receptor beta chains below, sequenced in a study. TCRdb re-called the RT-PCR reads with MiXCR, one entry per CDR3 protein. Of 650,000 to 800,000 distinct CDR3 sequences listed, 14% are singletons. Material: memory CD4+ T cells from blood. These receptors originate from a female donor in good health, serving as a healthy control.

In its sample, this clonotype was seen many times. CDR3 amino acids: CASRGSSGELFF. In nucleotides, the CDR3 is TGCGCCAGCAGGGGGTCCTCCGGGGAGCTGTTTTTT. J is TRBJ2-2 and V is TRBV5-1; D is unresolved. Trimming removed 5 bases at V and 6 bases at J, with 8 bases between. The CDR3 covers 12 residues. Germline loops: CDR1 SGHRS, CDR2 YFSETQ.

This clonotype was picked up a small number of times. The V call is TRBV7-2, the J call TRBJ1-1; D perhaps matches TRBD1 (6 bases). The CDR3 has 13 amino acids. Trimming took 5 bases from V and 4 from J, leaving 11 bases between them. Per the germline V gene, CDR1 is SGHTA and CDR2 is FQGNSA. The chain's CDR3 is CASSNSRGTEAFF. In nucleotides, the CDR3 is TGTGCCAGCAGCAACAGCAGGGGCACTGAAGCTTTCTTT.

This clonotype was recorded at least ten times. The chain carries TRBV7-6 and TRBJ1-5; D is unresolved. The V gene's germline CDR1 is SGHVS and CDR2 FNYEAQ. V gave up 2 bases and J gave up 4 bases, with 3 bases separating them. The CDR3 has 12 amino acids. Here the CDR3 reads CASSLPNQPQHF. The CDR3 DNA is TGTGCCAGCAGCTTACCGAATCAGCCCCAGCATTTT.

This clonotype has at least ten counts. The chain uses TRBV12-3 or TRBV12-4 and TRBJ2-1, with 11 bases aligning to TRBD2. Germline trimming cut 3 bases from V and 2 bases from J; bases unmatched to any gene: 0. This CDR3 spans 15 amino acids. CDR3 coding DNA: TGTGCCAGCAGTTTGACTAGCGGGGCCTACAATGAGCAGTTCTTC. Protein sequence: CASSLTSGAYNEQFF.

This clonotype showed up many times. CDR3 residues: CSATGDLAGGTDTQYF. Written as DNA, the CDR3 is TGCAGTGCTACTGGGGATCTAGCGGGGGGAACAGATACGCAGTATTTT. The chain has TRBV20-1 and TRBJ2-3, with TRBD2 matching over 11 bases. The CDR3 contains 16 residues. Losses at the gene ends were 4 bases for V and 3 bases for J; bases not matched to a gene: 9. Germline CDR1 DFQATT, CDR2 SNEGSKA (reference sequence).

V usage is TRBV3-1 and J usage is TRBJ2-2; maybe TRBD2 (6 bases). The germline V gene encodes CDR1 LGHDT and CDR2 YNNKEL (reference sequence). V shed 2 bases and J shed 3 bases, with 10 bases lying between them. The CDR3 length is 15 residues. CDR3 sequence (DNA): TGTGCCAGCAGCCAATCGGGACTCCACACCGGGGAGCTGTTTTTT. Residues: CASSQSGLHTGELFF.

On this clonotype itself: Given a much more abundant clone one base away, this may be a read error. The chain combines TRBV6-6 with TRBJ1-1; D unclear. The CDR3 loop spans 14 amino acids. Germline CDR1 and CDR2: MNHNY and SVGAGI (reference sequence). V was pared by 7 bases and J by 6 bases, with 18 bases between. The CDR3 DNA sequence: TGTGCCAGCAAAACATCGACTGTTGGGTCTGAAGCTTTCTTT. Its translation: CASKTSTVGSEAFF.

This clonotype was recorded at least ten times. The chain combines TRBV28 with TRBJ2-3; D perhaps matches TRBD2 (6 bases). V dropped 3 bases and J dropped 2 bases, with 9 bases sitting between them. Germline V CDR1 and CDR2: MDHEN, SYDVKM. This CDR3 is 14 amino acids long. The CDR3 region is CASSFTSNTDTQYF. For the CDR3, the DNA is TGTGCCAGCAGTTTCACTAGCAACACAGATACGCAGTATTTT. Variable domain in full (rest from reference TRBV28 and TRBJ2-3): DVKVTQSSRYLVKRTGEKVFLECVQDMDHENMFWYRQDPGLGLRLIYFSYDVKMKEKGDIPEGYSVSREKKERFSLILESASTNQTSMYLCASSFTSNTDTQYFGPGTRLTVL.

There are many counts of this clonotype. The rearrangement joins TRBV7-2 to TRBJ2-1; perhaps TRBD2 as D (6 bases). V gave up 10 bases and J gave up 10 bases, with 20 bases separating them. The CDR3 contains 13 residues. CDR1 is SGHTA, CDR2 FQGNSA, per germline. CDR3 sequence: CAISQAGGAEQFF. Written as DNA, the CDR3 is TGTGCCATCTCCCAGGCGGGCGGGGCGGAGCAGTTCTTC.